This is a list of T cell receptor beta chains from one sample in a study of T cells in Graves' hyperthyroidism and ophthalmopathy. TCRdb called the multiplex PCR reads again in MiXCR, with one record for every CDR3 protein. The sample has more than 550,000 distinct CDR3 sequences; 45% are singletons. What was sequenced was peripheral blood or thyroid tissue (not recorded which). All receptors come from an adult man with Graves' disease, either hyperthyroidism or ophthalmopathy (not recorded which). Both conserved end residues are part of each CDR3. A D gene is named only where the DNA matches it firmly. Part of the rows lack a size; the others show once, few, many or a class for expanded clones.

CDR3aa,CDR3nt,j_gene,v_gene,abundance,d_gene
CAISEPRKAGVTETQYF,TGTGCCATCAGTGAGCCACGAAAAGCGGGAGTAACGGAGACCCAGTACTTC,TRBJ2-5,TRBV10-3,-,TRBD2
CSARPGTGDIQPQHF,TGCAGTGCGCGCCCCGGGACAGGTGATATTCAGCCCCAGCATTTT,TRBJ1-5,TRBV29-1,-,TRBD1
CASTQVAGVTVGYTF,TGTGCCAGCACCCAAGTCGCGGGCGTAACGGTCGGCTACACCTTC,TRBJ1-2,TRBV7-9,-,-
CSGTGGGYGYTF,TGCAGCGGGACAGGAGGAGGCTATGGCTACACCTTC,TRBJ1-2,TRBV29-1,-,TRBD1
CSAEGTHEQYF,TGCAGTGCGGAGGGGACGCACGAGCAGTACTTC,TRBJ2-7,TRBV20-1,many,-
CASSQATTGDYYGYTF,TGTGCCAGCAGCCAAGCCACCACAGGGGACTACTATGGCTACACCTTC,TRBJ1-2,TRBV14,many,TRBD1
CASSPTIHNSYEQYF,TGTGCCAGTAGTCCGACAATACATAACTCCTACGAGCAGTACTTC,TRBJ2-7,TRBV19,-,-
CASSTWTGTYEQYF,TGTGCCAGCAGCACCTGGACAGGGACCTACGAGCAGTACTTC,TRBJ2-7,TRBV11-2,-,TRBD1
CASTPNVAGKTEAFF,TGTGCCAGCACCCCCAACGTCGCCGGCAAAACTGAAGCTTTCTTT,TRBJ1-1,TRBV7-9,-,-
CSVGGGTRGGYTF,TGCAGCGTTGGGGGGGGGACACGGGGTGGCTACACCTTC,TRBJ1-2,TRBV29-1,-,-
CSVEGGTGRHEQYF,TGCAGCGTTGAAGGGGGCACAGGCCGCCACGAGCAGTACTTC,TRBJ2-7,TRBV29-1,few,-
CASSRTANEQYF,TGTGCCAGCAGCCGGACAGCTAACGAGCAGTACTTC,TRBJ2-7,TRBV7-9,many,-
CASSVGLAGGIQETQYF,TGTGCCAGCAGCGTAGGGCTAGCGGGGGGGATACAAGAGACCCAGTACTTC,TRBJ2-5,TRBV9,-,TRBD2
CASSEWLGNQPQHF,TGTGCCAGCAGTGAATGGTTAGGCAATCAGCCCCAGCATTTT,TRBJ1-5,TRBV2,-,-
CSVAGQVFQETQYF,TGCAGCGTTGCCGGACAGGTGTTCCAAGAGACCCAGTACTTC,TRBJ2-5,TRBV29-1,-,TRBD1
CASSPGLAGIYEQYF,TGTGCCAGCAGCCCGGGACTAGCGGGGATCTACGAGCAGTACTTC,TRBJ2-7,TRBV7-2,-,TRBD2
CAISPRGTGEQYF,TGTGCCATCAGCCCCCGGGGGACCGGGGAGCAGTACTTC,TRBJ2-7,TRBV10-3,-,-
CASSPGTLSEQYF,TGTGCCAGCAGCCCCGGGACACTCTCCGAGCAGTACTTC,TRBJ2-7,TRBV7-9,-,-
CASESRGRSNEKLFF,TGTGCCAGTGAAAGCAGAGGTCGGAGCAATGAAAAACTGTTTTTT,TRBJ1-4,TRBV6-1,few,-
CASSTGLGQGNEKLFF,TGTGCCAGCAGCACGGGCTTGGGACAGGGTAATGAAAAACTGTTTTTT,TRBJ1-4,TRBV7-2,few,TRBD1
CASSWGQGYTEAFF,TGTGCCAGCAGCTGGGGACAGGGATACACTGAAGCTTTCTTT,TRBJ1-1,TRBV5-8,-,TRBD1
CASRGGRAGANVLTF,TGTGCCAGCAGGGGGGGTAGGGCTGGGGCCAACGTCCTGACTTTC,TRBJ2-6,TRBV2,-,-
CAWSVDKDTEAFF,TGTGCCTGGAGTGTGGACAAAGACACTGAAGCTTTCTTT,TRBJ1-1,TRBV30,-,-
CSVLTEHYGYTF,TGCAGCGTTCTGACAGAGCACTATGGCTACACCTTC,TRBJ1-2,TRBV29-1,many,-
CAISGSGETQYF,TGTGCCATAAGCGGGAGTGGAGAGACCCAGTACTTC,TRBJ2-5,TRBV2,-,TRBD2
CATSEGTGGSNQPQHF,TGTGCCACCAGTGAAGGGACAGGGGGGAGCAATCAGCCCCAGCATTTT,TRBJ1-5,TRBV24-1,few,TRBD1
CASSPPGVGEQYF,TGTGCCAGCAGCCCACCTGGGGTGGGCGAGCAGTACTTC,TRBJ2-7,TRBV27,few,-
CASSFREGRNEQYF,TGTGCCAGCAGCTTCCGGGAGGGCCGGAACGAGCAGTACTTC,TRBJ2-7,TRBV25-1,-,TRBD2
CSGTSGDTQYF,TGCAGCGGGACTAGCGGAGATACGCAGTATTTT,TRBJ2-3,TRBV29-1,-,TRBD2
CASSLSAGTISNQPQHF,TGCGCCAGCAGCTTGTCCGCAGGGACTATTAGCAATCAGCCCCAGCATTTT,TRBJ1-5,TRBV5-1,-,-
CASSFEGGVSYEQYF,TGTGCCAGCAGCTTTGAGGGAGGGGTCTCCTACGAGCAGTACTTC,TRBJ2-7,TRBV7-2,-,TRBD2
CATSSRINYGYTF,TGTGCCACCAGCAGCAGGATAAACTATGGCTACACCTTC,TRBJ1-2,TRBV15,many,-
CASSSYSEAYEQYF,TGTGCCAGCAGCTCCTATAGCGAGGCCTACGAGCAGTACTTC,TRBJ2-7,TRBV7-9,many,-
CAIRGQNSNQPQHF,TGTGCCATCAGAGGACAGAATAGCAATCAGCCCCAGCATTTT,TRBJ1-5,TRBV10-3,-,-
CSSWGGTGELFF,TGCAGCTCCTGGGGGGGCACCGGGGAGCTGTTTTTT,TRBJ2-2,TRBV29-1,few,TRBD2
CASSQALAGGHGTGELFF,TGTGCCAGCAGCCAAGCACTAGCGGGGGGGCATGGCACCGGGGAGCTGTTTTTT,TRBJ2-2,TRBV7-2,few,TRBD2
CASSTTGGAQPQHF,TGTGCCAGCAGTACGACAGGGGGCGCCCAGCCCCAGCATTTT,TRBJ1-5,TRBV7-2,-,TRBD1
CASSQYGTEAFF,TGTGCCAGCAGTCAGTACGGCACTGAAGCTTTCTTT,TRBJ1-1,TRBV19,-,-
CASSRDRGSTGELFF,TGTGCCAGCAGCCGGGACAGGGGGAGCACCGGGGAGCTGTTTTTT,TRBJ2-2,TRBV2,-,TRBD1
CASGSQGVNEKLFF,TGTGCCAGCGGCTCACAGGGGGTGAATGAAAAACTGTTTTTT,TRBJ1-4,TRBV2,-,TRBD1
CASSSEPLSGELFF,TGCGCCAGCAGCTCGGAGCCGTTATCGGGGGAGCTGTTTTTT,TRBJ2-2,TRBV5-1,-,-
CSVGQGAGNTIYF,TGCAGCGTTGGACAGGGGGCCGGAAACACCATATATTTT,TRBJ1-3,TRBV29-1,-,TRBD1
CASGGDTF,TGTGCCAGCGGAGGCGACACCTTC,TRBJ1-2,TRBV7-9,-,-
CASSLDGLEAFF,TGTGCCAGCAGCTTGGACGGATTAGAAGCTTTCTTT,TRBJ1-1,TRBV7-8,few,-
CASSGPGGEETQYF,TGTGCCAGCAGCGGGCCAGGGGGGGAAGAGACCCAGTACTTC,TRBJ2-5,TRBV9,few,-
CASSEAGRDGELFF,TGCGCCAGCAGTGAAGCCGGGCGTGACGGGGAGCTGTTTTTT,TRBJ2-2,TRBV10-2,many,-
CASSESLTSGTTDYEQYF,TGCGCCAGCAGTGAGTCTCTGACTAGCGGGACGACTGACTACGAGCAGTACTTC,TRBJ2-7,TRBV10-1,-,TRBD2
CSLQANYGYTF,TGCAGCTTACAGGCTAACTATGGCTACACCTTC,TRBJ1-2,TRBV29-1,-,-